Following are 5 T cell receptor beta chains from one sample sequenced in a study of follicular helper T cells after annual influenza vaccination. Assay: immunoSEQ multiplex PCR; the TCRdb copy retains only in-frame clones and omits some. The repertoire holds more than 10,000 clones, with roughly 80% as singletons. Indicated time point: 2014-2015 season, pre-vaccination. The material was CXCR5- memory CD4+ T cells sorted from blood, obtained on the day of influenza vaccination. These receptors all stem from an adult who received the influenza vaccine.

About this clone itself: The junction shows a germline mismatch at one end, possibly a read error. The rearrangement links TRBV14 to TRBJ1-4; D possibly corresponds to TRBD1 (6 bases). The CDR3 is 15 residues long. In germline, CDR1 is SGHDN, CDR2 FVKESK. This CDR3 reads CASSQGPGDNEKLFF. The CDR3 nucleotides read TGTGCCAGCAGTCAAGGTCCAGGGGATAATGAAAAACTGTTTTTT.

The CDR3 coding sequence is TGTGCCAGCAGGCCCGCGAGAGAGACCCAGTACTTC. Translated, it gives CASRPARETQYF. The chain is built from TRBV2 and TRBJ2-5, with D unclear. The CDR3 has 12 residues. The V gene lost 6 bases and the J gene lost 4 bases, with 9 bases spanning the gap. Germline V CDR1 and CDR2: SNHLY, FYNNEI.

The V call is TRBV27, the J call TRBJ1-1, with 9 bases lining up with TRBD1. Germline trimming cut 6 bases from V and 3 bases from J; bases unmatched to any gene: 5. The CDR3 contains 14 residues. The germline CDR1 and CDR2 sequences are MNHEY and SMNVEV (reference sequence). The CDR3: CASRAGQGHTEAFF. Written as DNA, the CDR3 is TGTGCCAGCAGGGCGGGACAGGGACACACTGAAGCTTTCTTT.

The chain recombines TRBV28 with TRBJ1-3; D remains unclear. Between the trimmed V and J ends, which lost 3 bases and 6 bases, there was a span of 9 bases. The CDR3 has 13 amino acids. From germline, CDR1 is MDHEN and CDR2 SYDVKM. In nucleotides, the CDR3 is TGTGCCAGCAGTTTGGGCAAGTTAAACACCATATATTTT. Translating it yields CASSLGKLNTIYF.

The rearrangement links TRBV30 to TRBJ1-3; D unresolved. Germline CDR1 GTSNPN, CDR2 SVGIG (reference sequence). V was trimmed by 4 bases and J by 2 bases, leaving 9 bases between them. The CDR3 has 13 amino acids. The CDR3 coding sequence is TGTGCCTGGACCATAACTACTGGAAACACCATATATTTT. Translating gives CAWTITTGNTIYF.